This T cell receptor beta chain is from a study of blood T cell repertoires in COVID-19. Turning to the study itself: Specimens from acute and convalescent COVID-19 originated in the United States, Italy and Spain.

In the original workflow: Estimation of nucleated cell counts relied on the amplification of reference gene primers. Repertoires were generated with immunoSEQ multiplex PCR, while TCRdb's copy carries only in-frame clones and drops some. That table gives V, J and clone size, and the DNA gave D and trimming. The data contain roughly 350,000 clones, 87% of them seen just once; the ten biggest clones take up around 9.3%. Trimming removed 2 bases at V and 6 bases at J, with 6 bases between. Per the germline V gene, CDR1 is SGHDN and CDR2 is FVKESK. There are 12 residues in the CDR3. Enrollment of patients from Seattle took place during active infection, with longitudinal follow-up.

The receptor was isolated from a woman in her thirties with COVID-19, enrolled during active disease. The genes are TRBV14 and TRBJ2-3; TRBD2 might be the D (5 bases). Sequencing was done on a sample of peripheral blood. The CDR3: CASSQKRDTQYF. CDR3 nucleotide sequence: TGTGCCAGCAGCCAAAAGCGGGATACGCAGTATTTT.